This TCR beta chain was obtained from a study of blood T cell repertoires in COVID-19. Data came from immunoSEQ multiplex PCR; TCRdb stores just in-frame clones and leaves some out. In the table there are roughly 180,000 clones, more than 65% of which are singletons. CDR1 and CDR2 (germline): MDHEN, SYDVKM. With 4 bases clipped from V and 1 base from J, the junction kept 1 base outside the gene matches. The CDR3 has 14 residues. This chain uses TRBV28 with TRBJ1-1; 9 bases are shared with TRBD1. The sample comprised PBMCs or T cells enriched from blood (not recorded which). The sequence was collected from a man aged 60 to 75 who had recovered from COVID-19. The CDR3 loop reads CASSSDRGNTEAFF. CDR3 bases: TGTGCCAGCAGTTCGGACAGGGGGAACACTGAAGCTTTCTTT.